This TCR beta chain was sequenced during a study of blood T cell repertoires in COVID-19. V shed 1 base and J shed 10 bases, with 23 bases lying between them. The germline gives CDR1 SGHTS, CDR2 YDEGEE. The CDR3 loop spans 16 amino acids. Using immunoSEQ multiplex PCR, the repertoire was profiled, and TCRdb retains in-frame clones only, with some absent. The sample consists of over 150,000 clones, approximately 88% of them appearing once. The chain is built from TRBV5-8 and TRBJ1-1; D call uncertain. This TCR was sampled from a woman aged 18 to 35 who had recovered from COVID-19. The sample comprised PBMCs or T cells enriched from blood (not recorded which). CDR3 sequence: CASSLYGSAKEVGAFF. CDR3 nucleotide sequence: TGTGCCAGCAGCTTGTATGGTTCTGCCAAAGAGGTTGGAGCTTTCTTT. The full variable domain, with the rest looked up from reference TRBV5-8 and TRBJ1-1, is EAGVTQSPTHLIKTRGQQATLRCSPISGHTSVYWYQQALGLGLQFLLWYDEGEERNRGNFPPRFSGRQFPNYSSELNVNALELEDSALYLCASSLYGSAKEVGAFFGQGTRLTVV.